A single sample gave rise to the 15 T cell receptor beta chains below, sequenced in a study of graft-versus-host responses after intestinal transplantation. Antigens for these TCRs are unknown. TCRdb keeps only in-frame clones here, not all; method: immunoSEQ multiplex PCR. The repertoire holds about 70,000 clones, with roughly 91% as singletons. The specimen was unstimulated CD8+ T cells sorted from spleen or lymph node cells, collected before intestinal transplant. Receptors were obtained from a human donor who received an intestinal transplant.

This chain connects TRBV10-2 to TRBJ2-3; D possibly corresponds to TRBD1 (6 bases). This CDR3 is built from 15 residues. The V end was cut by 6 bases, the J end by 4 bases, with 17 bases between. Germline values: CDR1 WSHSY, CDR2 SAAADI. CDR3 bases: TGCGCCAGCAGCACACAGGGAATAGGTGCAGATACGCAGTATTTT. Its translation: CASSTQGIGADTQYF.

The chain is built from TRBV19 and TRBJ2-1; 9 bases map to TRBD2. The CDR3 runs 14 residues. Germline V gives CDR1 LNHDA, CDR2 SQIVND (reference sequence). V was clipped by 5 bases and J by 9 bases; unmatched bases: 8. CDR3 sequence (DNA): TGTGCCAGTAGTGGCACTGGCGGGGGGGGTGAGCAGTTCTTC. This encodes CASSGTGGGGEQFF.

This chain connects TRBV5-8 to TRBJ2-7, with D tentatively TRBD2 (5 bases). Germline loops: CDR1 SGHTS, CDR2 YDEGEE. The CDR3 has 13 residues. With 0 bases removed from V and 7 bases from J, the gap between germline ends came to 11 bases. The CDR3 DNA follows: TGTGCCAGCAGCTTGGGCGGGCCGGGGGAGCAGTACTTC. This gives the protein CASSLGGPGEQYF.

Notes on this clone: This sample also contains other DNA sequences that code for the same CDR3. This chain connects TRBV2 to TRBJ1-3; tentative D call: TRBD1 (6 bases). This CDR3 is built from 15 residues. V was shortened by 0 bases and J by 8 bases, with 14 bases between the two germline ends. Germline lookup yields CDR1 SNHLY and CDR2 FYNNEI. This CDR3 is CASSEARGGRDTIYF. In DNA form, the CDR3 reads TGTGCCAGCAGTGAAGCGCGGGGGGGCCGGGACACCATATATTTT.

The V and J genes are TRBV5-1 and TRBJ2-5, with 8 positions matching TRBD1. The germline CDR1 and CDR2 sequences are SGHRS and YFSETQ. With V trimmed by 0 bases and J by 0 bases, 1 base remained unmatched. CDR3 length: 15 residues. CDR3 sequence: CASSLATGDQETQYF. The CDR3 DNA reads TGCGCCAGCAGCTTGGCGACAGGGGACCAAGAGACCCAGTACTTC.

This clone was observed once. The chain couples TRBV10-2 to TRBJ2-3; TRBD2 aligns across 15 bases. With 8 bases clipped from V and 4 bases from J, the junction kept 1 base outside the gene matches. The CDR3 runs 14 residues. In germline, CDR1 is WSHSY, CDR2 SAAADI. In DNA form, the CDR3 reads TGCGCCAGCCGGACTAGCGGGGGGGCAGATACGCAGTATTTT. Amino acids: CASRTSGGADTQYF.

The chain recombines TRBV9 with TRBJ2-3; no clear D. Trimming took off 0 bases at V and 2 bases at J, with 4 bases between the two ends. Looked up from germline, CDR1 is SGDLS and CDR2 is YYNGEE. This CDR3 has 13 residues. This chain's CDR3 is CASSVGATDTQYF. CDR3 in DNA: TGTGCCAGCAGCGTAGGGGCCACAGATACGCAGTATTTT.

CDR3 in DNA: TGTGCCAGCAGTCCCCCGGGGGTGAGCTCCTACGAGCAGTACTTC. This encodes CASSPPGVSSYEQYF. The V call is TRBV27, the J call TRBJ2-7, with D tentatively TRBD2 (6 bases). CDR3 size: 15 residues. Germline V gene lookup returns CDR1 MNHEY and CDR2 SMNVEV (reference sequence). Trimming removed 5 bases at V and 0 bases at J, with 14 bases between.

The chain carries TRBV9 and TRBJ2-7; 11 nucleotides agree with TRBD2. The ends lost 4 bases at V and 5 bases at J; junction bases unmatched: 11. CDR3 length: 16 residues. CDR1 SGDLS and CDR2 YYNGEE come from the germline V gene. The CDR3 region has the DNA TGTGCCAGCAGCCCAGTCATGGTAGCGGGGGGGCACGAGCAGTACTTC. It encodes CASSPVMVAGGHEQYF. Supplemented by reference TRBV9 and TRBJ2-7, the full variable domain reads DSGVTQTPKHLITATGQRVTLRCSPRSGDLSVYWYQQSLDQGLQFLIQYYNGEERAKGNILERFSAQQFPDLHSELNLSSLELGDSALYFCASSPVMVAGGHEQYFGPGTRLTVT.

V gene TRBV16 combines with J gene TRBJ1-2; TRBD1 agrees at 12 bases. The germline V gene encodes CDR1 KGHSY and CDR2 FQNENV. Trimming removed 4 bases from V and 4 bases from J; junction bases left unmatched: 10. The CDR3 runs 17 residues. The CDR3 DNA reads as TGTGCCAGCAGCCTCCGGGACAGGGGGCTTATTAGCTATGGCTACACCTTC. Protein product: CASSLRDRGLISYGYTF.

This chain connects TRBV27 to TRBJ1-1; 10 bases map to TRBD1. The CDR3 contains 15 residues. Germline-derived CDR1 and CDR2 are MNHEY and SMNVEV (reference sequence). V was pared by 6 bases and J by 0 bases, with 4 bases of the junction left unmatched. CDR3 sequence reads: CASRETGGLNTEAFF. In nucleotides, the CDR3 is TGTGCCAGCAGGGAGACAGGGGGCTTGAACACTGAAGCTTTCTTT.

This sequence joins TRBV5-1 and TRBJ2-3; TRBD1 agrees at 8 bases. There are 16 residues in the CDR3. CDR1 is SGHRS and CDR2 is YFSETQ in the germline V gene. The ends lost 4 bases at V and 1 base at J; junction bases unmatched: 8. The CDR3 sequence: CASSITGTGGTDTQYF. CDR3 coding DNA: TGCGCCAGCAGCATTACCGGGACAGGAGGCACAGATACGCAGTATTTT. The full variable domain, rest sourced from reference TRBV5-1 and TRBJ2-3, is KAGVTQTPRYLIKTRGQQVTLSCSPISGHRSVSWYQQTPGQGLQFLFEYFSETQRNKGNFPGRFSGRQFSNSRSEMNVSTLELGDSALYLCASSITGTGGTDTQYFGPGTRLTVL.

On this clone: Other DNA sequences in the same sample also yield this CDR3. The V and J genes are TRBV7-6 and TRBJ1-2, with TRBD1 matching 8 bases. Germline lookup yields CDR1 SGHVS and CDR2 FNYEAQ. The V gene end was trimmed by 0 bases and the J gene end by 5 bases; junction bases not matched to a gene: 8. There are 16 residues in the CDR3. The CDR3 DNA reads as TGTGCCAGCAGCTTAGCCTACAGGGGGTTGCAGTATGGCTACACCTTC. As protein: CASSLAYRGLQYGYTF.

This clone has at least ten counts. The chain joins TRBV11-3 to TRBJ2-3, with 8 bases fitting TRBD2. Germline values: CDR1 SGHNT, CDR2 YENEEA. The CDR3 has 14 residues. V shed 5 bases, J shed 4 bases, and the junction held 5 bases outside the gene matches. CDR3 sequence reads: CASSHRTSPDTQYF. The CDR3 bases are TGTGCCAGCAGCCACCGGACTAGCCCAGATACGCAGTATTTT.

The genes are TRBV7-9 and TRBJ2-3; the match to TRBD1 covers 7 bases. The germline V gene encodes CDR1 SEHNR and CDR2 FQNEAQ (reference sequence). The CDR3 is made up of 15 amino acids. With 6 bases clipped from V and 4 bases from J, the junction kept 10 bases outside the gene matches. The CDR3 bases are TGTGCCAGCAGACCACAGGGGACGGGTCCAGATACGCAGTATTTT. Its translation is CASRPQGTGPDTQYF.